The rows below give T cell receptor beta chains drawn from one sample of a study of T cells in Graves' hyperthyroidism and ophthalmopathy. TCRdb passed the multiplex PCR reads through MiXCR, listing each CDR3 protein once. The sample lists approximately 600,000 distinct CDR3 sequences, about 14% occurring once. The sequenced material came from blood. The receptors stem from a woman under 30 with Graves' ophthalmopathy. The CDR3 runs from the conserved cysteine through the conserved F or W. The D gene is left open where the match is weak. Size is omitted from some rows. Given values are once, few, many or a class for expanded clones.

TRBV7-9	few	TRBJ2-2	NA	CASSSNVRTNTGELFF	TGTGCCAGCAGCTCCAACGTCCGTACGAACACCGGGGAGCTGTTTTTT
TRBV28	many	TRBJ1-4	NA	CASRNRNEKLFF	TGTGCCAGCAGGAACCGTAATGAAAAACTGTTTTTT
TRBV7-3	NA	TRBJ1-1	TRBD1	CASSLSGQGPRGTEAFF	TGTGCCAGCAGCTTATCCGGACAGGGGCCCAGAGGGACTGAAGCTTTCTTT
TRBV6-1	NA	TRBJ2-1	TRBD2	CASSEAWAGGPGNEQFF	TGTGCCAGCAGTGAAGCGTGGGCGGGAGGTCCGGGCAATGAGCAGTTCTTC
TRBV30	many	TRBJ1-2	TRBD1	CACPGGAGYGYTF	TGTGCCTGCCCAGGGGGCGCGGGCTATGGCTACACCTTC
TRBV30	many	TRBJ1-1	NA	CAWSALGRAPGEAFF	TGTGCCTGGAGTGCCCTAGGACGGGCTCCAGGTGAAGCTTTCTTT
TRBV30	many	TRBJ1-1	TRBD1	CAWSARDRGTEAFF	TGTGCCTGGAGTGCGAGGGACAGGGGCACTGAAGCTTTCTTT
TRBV9	few	TRBJ2-1	NA	CASSTGLYPNEQFF	TGTGCCAGCAGCACCGGACTATACCCGAATGAGCAGTTCTTC
TRBV30	many	TRBJ1-1	NA	CAAGPRGTEAFF	TGTGCCGCCGGACCCCGAGGCACTGAAGCTTTCTTT
TRBV4-1	few	TRBJ2-3	NA	CASSQGGQGNMGTDTQYF	TGCGCCAGCAGCCAAGGGGGGCAGGGAAATATGGGCACAGATACGCAGTATTTT
TRBV28	many	TRBJ2-7	NA	CASSSRPFTYEQYF	TGTGCCAGCAGTTCGCGGCCTTTCACCTACGAGCAGTACTTC
TRBV7-2	many	TRBJ2-7	NA	CASSSLGYEQYF	TGTGCCAGCAGTTCCCTCGGGTACGAGCAGTACTTC
TRBV7-2	few	TRBJ1-3	NA	CASSYFWEGNTIYF	TGTGCCAGCAGCTACTTTTGGGAGGGAAACACCATATATTTT
TRBV6-1	NA	TRBJ2-3	NA	CASLSGMSTDTQYF	TGTGCCAGCCTCAGCGGAATGAGCACAGATACGCAGTATTTT
TRBV29-1	many	TRBJ1-2	TRBD1	CSVAPTGYGYTF	TGCAGCGTTGCACCGACAGGGTATGGCTACACCTTC
TRBV20-1	many	TRBJ2-1	NA	CSARGRSSYNEQFF	TGCAGTGCTAGGGGCAGGAGCTCCTACAATGAGCAGTTCTTC
TRBV7-9	NA	TRBJ2-4	TRBD1	CASSNVDREYF	TGTGCCAGCAGCAACGTGGACAGGGAGTACTTC
TRBV7-3	NA	TRBJ1-4	NA	CASSFGGGRTNEKLFF	TGTGCCAGCAGCTTTGGCGGGGGGCGTACTAATGAAAAACTGTTTTTT
TRBV9	few	TRBJ2-2	NA	CASSSRGTGGELFF	TGTGCCAGCAGCTCACGCGGAACGGGCGGGGAGCTGTTTTTT
TRBV19	NA	TRBJ2-7	NA	CASSITGTYEQYF	TGTGCCAGTAGTATCACGGGTACCTACGAGCAGTACTTC
TRBV12-3/TRBV12-4	many	TRBJ2-7	NA	CASSFQSHRGTLSYEQYF	TGTGCCAGCAGTTTTCAATCCCACCGTGGGACACTCTCGTACGAGCAGTACTTC
TRBV13	NA	TRBJ2-2	NA	CASSPWGKRSPGELFF	TGTGCCAGCAGCCCCTGGGGGAAGCGATCCCCCGGGGAGCTGTTTTTT
TRBV10-3	NA	TRBJ2-5	NA	CAISGDQETQYF	TGTGCCATCAGTGGAGACCAAGAGACCCAGTACTTC
TRBV7-9	NA	TRBJ1-5	TRBD1	CASSPGTGGYQPDNQPQHF	TGTGCCAGCAGCCCCGGGACAGGGGGGTATCAGCCAGACAATCAGCCCCAGCATTTT
TRBV5-6	many	TRBJ1-1	NA	CASSIYKNTEAFF	TGTGCCAGCAGCATCTACAAGAACACTGAAGCTTTCTTT
TRBV19	many	TRBJ2-7	NA	CASSPRLRVTHEQYF	TGTGCCAGTAGTCCTAGACTTAGGGTCACCCACGAGCAGTACTTC
TRBV20-1	many	TRBJ2-1	TRBD2	CSAISLAGAYNEQFF	TGCAGTGCTATTTCACTAGCGGGAGCCTACAATGAGCAGTTCTTC
TRBV2	few	TRBJ1-3	TRBD1	CASRGGQTINGNTIYF	TGTGCCAGCAGGGGGGGACAGACTATCAATGGAAACACCATATATTTT
TRBV10-3	many	TRBJ2-1	TRBD2	CAIRGGRNSGSSYNEQFF	TGTGCCATCAGGGGGGGACGCAATAGCGGGAGCTCCTACAATGAGCAGTTCTTC
TRBV5-6	many	TRBJ2-5	NA	CASVEEGIQETQYF	TGTGCCAGCGTCGAAGAGGGAATCCAAGAGACCCAGTACTTC
TRBV14	few	TRBJ1-2	TRBD1	CASRETGDKGYTF	TGTGCCAGCCGGGAGACAGGGGATAAAGGCTACACCTTC
TRBV7-7	many	TRBJ2-3	TRBD1	CASSLGSGGSDTQYF	TGTGCTAGCAGCTTAGGATCAGGGGGCAGTGATACGCAGTATTTT
TRBV20-1	few	TRBJ1-5	NA	CSAGNSNQPQHF	TGCAGTGCGGGGAATAGCAATCAGCCCCAGCATTTT
TRBV11-3	NA	TRBJ1-1	TRBD1	CASSPGQGANEAFF	TGTGCCAGCTCCCCGGGACAGGGGGCTAATGAAGCTTTCTTT
TRBV20-1	few	TRBJ2-7	NA	CSARDAVRDILSSNYEQYF	TGCAGTGCTAGAGATGCCGTGAGGGACATCCTGTCCTCAAACTACGAGCAGTACTTC
TRBV12-5	many	TRBJ2-3	NA	CASGLGLASSTDTQYF	TGTGCTAGTGGTTTGGGCCTAGCCTCTAGCACAGATACGCAGTATTTT
TRBV15	many	TRBJ2-7	NA	CATSRDTPTGQYF	TGTGCCACCAGCAGAGATACCCCGACAGGGCAGTACTTC
TRBV20-1	many	TRBJ2-5	NA	CSASEWRVGGYETQYF	TGCAGTGCTAGTGAGTGGAGAGTAGGGGGTTATGAGACCCAGTACTTC
TRBV27	NA	TRBJ2-1	TRBD2	CASSFDEGGRNEQFF	TGTGCCAGCAGTTTCGACGAGGGAGGGCGCAATGAGCAGTTCTTC
TRBV6-1	few	TRBJ1-6	TRBD1	CATQGGNDNSPLHF	TGTGCCACTCAGGGGGGGAATGATAATTCACCCCTCCACTTT
TRBV9	NA	TRBJ2-3	TRBD2	CASSVDLAGGADTQYF	TGTGCCAGCAGCGTAGACCTAGCGGGAGGTGCAGATACGCAGTATTTT
TRBV20-1	many	TRBJ2-3	TRBD1	CSVAGTGAVWDTQYF	TGCAGTGTCGCCGGGACAGGGGCAGTTTGGGATACGCAGTATTTT
TRBV7-2	many	TRBJ1-3	NA	CASSLGGPISGNTIYF	TGTGCCAGCAGCTTAGGGGGGCCGATCTCTGGAAACACCATATATTTT